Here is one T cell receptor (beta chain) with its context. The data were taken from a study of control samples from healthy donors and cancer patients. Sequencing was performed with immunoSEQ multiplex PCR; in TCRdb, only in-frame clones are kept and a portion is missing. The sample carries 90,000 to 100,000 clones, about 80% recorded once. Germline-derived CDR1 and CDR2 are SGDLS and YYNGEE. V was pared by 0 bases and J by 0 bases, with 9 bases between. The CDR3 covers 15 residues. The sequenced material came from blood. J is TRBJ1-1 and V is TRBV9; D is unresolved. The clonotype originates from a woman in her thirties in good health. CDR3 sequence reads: CASSVVGPVNTEAFF. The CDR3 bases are TGTGCCAGCAGCGTAGTTGGGCCCGTGAACACTGAAGCTTTCTTT.